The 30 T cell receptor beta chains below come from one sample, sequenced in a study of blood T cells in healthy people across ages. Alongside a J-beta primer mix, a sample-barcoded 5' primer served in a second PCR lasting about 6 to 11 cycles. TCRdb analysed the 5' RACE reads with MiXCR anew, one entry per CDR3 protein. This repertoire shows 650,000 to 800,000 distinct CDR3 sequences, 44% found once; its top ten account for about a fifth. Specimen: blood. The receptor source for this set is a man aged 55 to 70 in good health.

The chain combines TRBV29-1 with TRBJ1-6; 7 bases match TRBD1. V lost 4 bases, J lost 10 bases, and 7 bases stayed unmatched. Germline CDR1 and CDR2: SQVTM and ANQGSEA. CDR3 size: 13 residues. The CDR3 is CSVAQGPGSPLHF. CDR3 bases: TGCAGCGTTGCACAGGGGCCTGGGTCACCCCTCCACTTT.

This CDR3 is CAWRREQGNSPLHF. The DNA for the CDR3 is TGTGCCTGGAGGCGGGAACAGGGGAATTCACCCCTCCACTTT. The chain employs TRBV30 and TRBJ1-6; TRBD1 aligns across 7 bases. This CDR3 has 14 amino acids. The germline V gene encodes CDR1 GTSNPN and CDR2 SVGIG (reference sequence). Germline trimming cut 3 bases from V and 7 bases from J; bases unmatched to any gene: 6.

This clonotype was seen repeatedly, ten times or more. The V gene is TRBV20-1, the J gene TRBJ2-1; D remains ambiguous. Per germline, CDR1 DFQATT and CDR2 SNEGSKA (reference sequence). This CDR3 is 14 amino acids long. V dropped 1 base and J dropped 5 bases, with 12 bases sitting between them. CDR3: CSARVPPGDNEQFF. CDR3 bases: TGCAGTGCTAGAGTCCCTCCTGGGGACAATGAGCAGTTCTTC.

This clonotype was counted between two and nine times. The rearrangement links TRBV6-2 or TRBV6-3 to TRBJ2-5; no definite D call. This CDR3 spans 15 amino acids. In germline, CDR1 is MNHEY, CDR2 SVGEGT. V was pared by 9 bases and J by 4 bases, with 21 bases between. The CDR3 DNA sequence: TGTGCCAGTAGAGGAAAACCGACCGCCCCAGAGACCCAGTACTTC. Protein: CASRGKPTAPETQYF.

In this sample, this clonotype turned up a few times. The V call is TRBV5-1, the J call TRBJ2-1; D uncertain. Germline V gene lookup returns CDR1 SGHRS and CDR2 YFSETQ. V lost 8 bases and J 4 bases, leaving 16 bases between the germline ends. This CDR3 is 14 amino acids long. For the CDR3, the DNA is TGCGCCAGTCACACAAACTCAAATTACAATGAGCAGTTCTTC. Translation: CASHTNSNYNEQFF. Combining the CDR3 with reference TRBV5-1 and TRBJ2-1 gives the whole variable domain KAGVTQTPRYLIKTRGQQVTLSCSPISGHRSVSWYQQTPGQGLQFLFEYFSETQRNKGNFPGRFSGRQFSNSRSEMNVSTLELGDSALYLCASHTNSNYNEQFFGPGTRLTVL.

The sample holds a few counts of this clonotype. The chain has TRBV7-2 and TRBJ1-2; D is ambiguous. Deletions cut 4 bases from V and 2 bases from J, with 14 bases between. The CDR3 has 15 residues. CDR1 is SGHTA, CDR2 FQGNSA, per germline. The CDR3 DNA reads TGTGCCAGCAGCTGGCAAGCCGCACAAAACTATGGCTACACCTTC. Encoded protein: CASSWQAAQNYGYTF.

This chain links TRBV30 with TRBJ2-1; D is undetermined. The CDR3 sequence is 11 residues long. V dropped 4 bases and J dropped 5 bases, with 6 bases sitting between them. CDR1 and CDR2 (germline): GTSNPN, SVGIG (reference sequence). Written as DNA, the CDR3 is TGTGCCTGGACAAGAAACAATGAGCAGTTCTTC. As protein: CAWTRNNEQFF.

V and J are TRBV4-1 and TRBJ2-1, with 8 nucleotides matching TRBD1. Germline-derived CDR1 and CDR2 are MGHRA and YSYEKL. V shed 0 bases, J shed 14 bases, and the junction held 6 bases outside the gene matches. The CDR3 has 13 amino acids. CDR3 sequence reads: CASSQDRTGFEFF. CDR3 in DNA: TGCGCCAGCAGCCAAGACAGGACAGGGTTTGAGTTCTTC.

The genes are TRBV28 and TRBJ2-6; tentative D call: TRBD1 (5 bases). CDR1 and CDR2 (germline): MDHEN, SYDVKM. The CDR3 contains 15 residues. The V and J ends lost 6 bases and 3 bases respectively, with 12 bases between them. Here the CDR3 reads CASSYSGFGANVLTF. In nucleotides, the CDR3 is TGTGCCAGCAGCTATTCAGGGTTTGGGGCCAACGTCCTGACTTTC.

The CDR3 loop reads CASSSRTGAGGPYNEQFF. In nucleotides, the CDR3 is TGTGCCAGCAGCTCTAGGACCGGGGCGGGGGGACCCTACAATGAGCAGTTCTTC. This sequence joins TRBV7-2 and TRBJ2-1, with 8 bases aligning to TRBD2. Germline values: CDR1 SGHTA, CDR2 FQGNSA. There are 18 residues in the CDR3. V shed 4 bases and J 2 bases; nucleotides not matched to a gene: 13.

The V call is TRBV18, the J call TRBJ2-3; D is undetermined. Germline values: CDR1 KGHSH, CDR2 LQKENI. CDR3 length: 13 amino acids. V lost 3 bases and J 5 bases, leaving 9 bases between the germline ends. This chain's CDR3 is CASSPSEKDTQYF. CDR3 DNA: TGTGCCAGCTCACCGTCTGAGAAAGATACGCAGTATTTT.

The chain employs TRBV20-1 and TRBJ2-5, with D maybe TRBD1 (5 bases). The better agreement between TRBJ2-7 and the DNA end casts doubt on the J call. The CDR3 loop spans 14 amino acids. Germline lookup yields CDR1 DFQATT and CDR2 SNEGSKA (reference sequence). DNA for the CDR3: TGCAGTGCTAGACCCACAGGATGGCCTTACGAGCAGTACTTC. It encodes CSARPTGWPYEQYF.

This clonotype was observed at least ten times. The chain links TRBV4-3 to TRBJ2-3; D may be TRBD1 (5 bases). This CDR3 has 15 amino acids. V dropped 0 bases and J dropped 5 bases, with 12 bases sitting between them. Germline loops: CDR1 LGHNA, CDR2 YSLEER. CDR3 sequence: CASSQDPLGEDTQYF. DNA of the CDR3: TGCGCCAGCAGCCAAGACCCTCTAGGGGAAGATACGCAGTATTTT.

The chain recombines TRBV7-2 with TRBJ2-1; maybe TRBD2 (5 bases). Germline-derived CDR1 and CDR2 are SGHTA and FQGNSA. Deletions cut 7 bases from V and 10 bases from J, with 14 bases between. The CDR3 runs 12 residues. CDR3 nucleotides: TGTGCCAGCACCGGACTTGGACGGGAGCAGTTCTTC. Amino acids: CASTGLGREQFF.

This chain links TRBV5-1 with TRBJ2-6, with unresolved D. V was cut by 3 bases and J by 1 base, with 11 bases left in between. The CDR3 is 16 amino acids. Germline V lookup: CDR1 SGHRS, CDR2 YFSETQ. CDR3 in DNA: TGCGCCAGCAGCTACAGCCCAAGTTCTGGGGCCAACGTCCTGACTTTC. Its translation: CASSYSPSSGANVLTF. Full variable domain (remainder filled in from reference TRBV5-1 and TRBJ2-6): KAGVTQTPRYLIKTRGQQVTLSCSPISGHRSVSWYQQTPGQGLQFLFEYFSETQRNKGNFPGRFSGRQFSNSRSEMNVSTLELGDSALYLCASSYSPSSGANVLTFGAGSRLTVL.

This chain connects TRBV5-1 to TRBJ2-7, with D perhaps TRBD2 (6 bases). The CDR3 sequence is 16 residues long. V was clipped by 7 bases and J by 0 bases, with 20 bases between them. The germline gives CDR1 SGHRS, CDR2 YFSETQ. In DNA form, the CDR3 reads TGCGCCAGCGGGACTGGGAGGTCCCAGAGCTCCTACGAGCAGTACTTC. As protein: CASGTGRSQSSYEQYF.

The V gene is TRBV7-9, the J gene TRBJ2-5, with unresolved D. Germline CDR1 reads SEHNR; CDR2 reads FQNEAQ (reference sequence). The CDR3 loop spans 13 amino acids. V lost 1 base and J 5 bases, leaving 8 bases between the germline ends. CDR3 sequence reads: CASSLDTAETQYF. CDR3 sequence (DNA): TGTGCCAGCAGCTTAGATACCGCGGAGACCCAGTACTTC.

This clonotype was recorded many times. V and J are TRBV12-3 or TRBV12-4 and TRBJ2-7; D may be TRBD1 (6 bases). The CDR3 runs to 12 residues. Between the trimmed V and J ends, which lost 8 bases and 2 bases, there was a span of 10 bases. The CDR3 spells CASSRTAYEQYF. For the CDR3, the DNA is TGTGCCAGCTCAAGGACAGCCTACGAGCAGTACTTC.

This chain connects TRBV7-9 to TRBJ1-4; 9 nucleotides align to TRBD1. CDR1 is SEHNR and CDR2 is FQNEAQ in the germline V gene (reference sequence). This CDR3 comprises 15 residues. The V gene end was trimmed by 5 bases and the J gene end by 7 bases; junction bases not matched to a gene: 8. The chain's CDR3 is CASSPGTGIFEKLFF. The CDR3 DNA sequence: TGTGCCAGCAGCCCCGGGACAGGGATATTTGAAAAACTGTTTTTT.

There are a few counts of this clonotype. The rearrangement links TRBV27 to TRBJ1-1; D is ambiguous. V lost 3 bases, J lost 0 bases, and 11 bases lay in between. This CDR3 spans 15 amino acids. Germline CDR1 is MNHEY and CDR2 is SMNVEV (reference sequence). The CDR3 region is CASSFGLGMNTEAFF. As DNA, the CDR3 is TGTGCCAGCAGTTTTGGCCTGGGTATGAACACTGAAGCTTTCTTT.

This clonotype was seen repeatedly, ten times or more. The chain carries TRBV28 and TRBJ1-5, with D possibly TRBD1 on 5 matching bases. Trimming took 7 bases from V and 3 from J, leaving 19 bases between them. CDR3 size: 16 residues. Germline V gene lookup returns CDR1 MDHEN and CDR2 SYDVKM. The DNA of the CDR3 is TGTGCCAGCAATCTAAGGTGGCAGGGCACCAATCAGCCCCAGCATTTT. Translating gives CASNLRWQGTNQPQHF.

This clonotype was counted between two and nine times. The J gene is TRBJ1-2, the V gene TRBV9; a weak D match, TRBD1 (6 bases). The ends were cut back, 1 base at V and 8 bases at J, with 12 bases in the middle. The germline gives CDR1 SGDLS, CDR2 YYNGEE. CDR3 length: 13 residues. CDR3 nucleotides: TGTGCCAGCAGCGTAACCACAGGGTCCGGCTACACCTTC. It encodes CASSVTTGSGYTF.

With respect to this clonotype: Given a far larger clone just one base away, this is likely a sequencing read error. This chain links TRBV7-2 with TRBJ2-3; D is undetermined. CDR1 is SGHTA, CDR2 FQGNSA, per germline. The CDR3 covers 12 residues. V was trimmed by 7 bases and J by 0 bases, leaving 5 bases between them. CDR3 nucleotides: TGTGCCAGCAACCTGAGCACAGATACGCAGTATTTT. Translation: CASNLSTDTQYF.

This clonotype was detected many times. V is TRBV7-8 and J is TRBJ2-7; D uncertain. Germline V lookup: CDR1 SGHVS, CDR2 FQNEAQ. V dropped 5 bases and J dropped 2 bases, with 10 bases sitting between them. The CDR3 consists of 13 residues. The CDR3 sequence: CASSPYPAYEQYF. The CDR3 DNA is TGTGCCAGCAGCCCGTACCCGGCCTACGAGCAGTACTTC.

CDR3 region: CASPQSILGRQGIEKLFF. The CDR3 nucleotides are TGTGCCAGCCCCCAAAGTATTCTAGGACGGCAGGGGATCGAAAAACTGTTTTTT. The chain uses TRBV21-1 and TRBJ1-4; the D call in the table, TRBD1, was not verified against the DNA. TRBV21-1 is described as a pseudogene. The CDR3 runs to 18 residues.

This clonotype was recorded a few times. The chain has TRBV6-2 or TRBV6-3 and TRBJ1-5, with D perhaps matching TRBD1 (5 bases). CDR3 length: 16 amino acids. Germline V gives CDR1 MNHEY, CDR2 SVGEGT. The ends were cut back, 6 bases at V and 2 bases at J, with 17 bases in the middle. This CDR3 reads CASRDPGPSGNQPQHF. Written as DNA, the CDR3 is TGTGCCAGCAGGGATCCGGGACCATCGGGCAATCAGCCCCAGCATTTT.

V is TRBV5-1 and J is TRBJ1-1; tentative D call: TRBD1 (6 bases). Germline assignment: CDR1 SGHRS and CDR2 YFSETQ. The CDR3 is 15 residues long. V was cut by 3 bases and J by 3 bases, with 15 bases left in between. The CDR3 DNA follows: TGCGCCAGCAGCTCACGGTCCAGGGGTCACACTGAAGCTTTCTTT. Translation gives CASSSRSRGHTEAFF.

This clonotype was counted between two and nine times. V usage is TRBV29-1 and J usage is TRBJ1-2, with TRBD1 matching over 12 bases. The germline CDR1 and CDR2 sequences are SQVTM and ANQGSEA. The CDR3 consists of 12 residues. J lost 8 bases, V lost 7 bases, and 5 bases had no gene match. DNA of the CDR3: TGCAGCGCGGGACAGGGGGCTTCGGGCTACACCTTC. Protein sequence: CSAGQGASGYTF.

The CDR3 DNA follows: TGTGCCAGCAGCTTAGGGTCGCCCAAGGAGACCCAGTACTTC. Translating it yields CASSLGSPKETQYF. The chain combines TRBV11-2 with TRBJ2-5, with unresolved D. CDR1 is SGHAT, CDR2 FQNNGV, per germline. The CDR3 runs to 14 residues. V was clipped by 1 base and J by 5 bases, with 11 bases between them.

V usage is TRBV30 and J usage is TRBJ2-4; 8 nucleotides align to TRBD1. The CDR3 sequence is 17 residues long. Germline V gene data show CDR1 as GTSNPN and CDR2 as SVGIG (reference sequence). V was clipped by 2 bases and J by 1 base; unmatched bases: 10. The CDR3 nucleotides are TGTGCCTGGAGTCCCCCTCAGGGGGCTGCGGCCAAAAACATTCAGTACTTC. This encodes CAWSPPQGAAAKNIQYF.